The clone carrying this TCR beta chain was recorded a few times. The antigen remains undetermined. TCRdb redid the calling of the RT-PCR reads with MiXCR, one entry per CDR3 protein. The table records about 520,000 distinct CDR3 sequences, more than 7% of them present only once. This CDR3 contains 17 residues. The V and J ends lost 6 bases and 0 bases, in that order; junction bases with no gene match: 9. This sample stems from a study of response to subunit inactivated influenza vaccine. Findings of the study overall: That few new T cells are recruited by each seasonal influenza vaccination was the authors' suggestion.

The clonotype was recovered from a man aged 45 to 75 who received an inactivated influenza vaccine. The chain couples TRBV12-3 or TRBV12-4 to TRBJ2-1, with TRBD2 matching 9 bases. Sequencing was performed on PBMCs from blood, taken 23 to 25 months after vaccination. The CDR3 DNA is TGTGCCAGCAGATTACGGTGGACTAGCGACTCCTACAATGAGCAGTTCTTC. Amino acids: CASRLRWTSDSYNEQFF.